This TCR beta chain was found in a study of cytomegalovirus exposure and HLA in healthy donors. Background on the study: A previous analysis identified 95 million to 140 million unique TCR beta sequences derived from roughly 190 million T cells. Notes on the study in general: Some V segments, TRBV6-2 and TRBV6-3 among them, were indistinguishable and were therefore excluded.

PCR used 60 Vbeta primers and 13 Jbeta primers. Method: immunoSEQ multiplex PCR; TCRdb's copy keeps in-frame clones and lacks some. Among 170,000 or so clones, roughly 80% were seen once, and the ten largest hold 5.5% to 7.5%. Of note for this clone: Its antigen remains unidentified.

Trimming removed 5 bases at V and 1 base at J, with 17 bases between. This CDR3 spans 16 amino acids. Germline values: CDR1 SGHTA, CDR2 FQGNSA. Sample: PBMCs. The gene calls are TRBV7-2 and TRBJ2-5, with D possibly TRBD1 on 5 matching bases. This receptor was taken from a man aged 25 to 40 in good health and CMV-seropositive. CDR3 nucleotide sequence: TGTGCCAGCAGCGCCCTCGGCCAGGGCATCCAAGAGACCCAGTACTTC. Encoded protein: CASSALGQGIQETQYF. Looking up the rest from reference TRBV7-2 and TRBJ2-5 gives the full variable domain: GAGVSQSPSNKVTEKGKDVELRCDPISGHTALYWYRQSLGQGLEFLIYFQGNSAPDKSGLPSDRFSAERTGGSVSTLTIQRTQQEDSAVYLCASSALGQGIQETQYFGPGTRLLVL.